This is a list of T cell receptor beta chains from one sample in a study of control samples from healthy donors and cancer patients. The data were produced by immunoSEQ multiplex PCR, yet TCRdb's version contains in-frame clones alone and is incomplete. The sample lists 75,000 to 95,000 clones, over 90% occurring once. Sequencing was carried out using blood. The source is a woman younger than 45 in good health. Both conserved end residues are part of each CDR3. A D gene is named only where the DNA matches it firmly. The size field is filled for only some rows; it gives once, few, many or a size class.

D gene | J gene | clone size | V gene | CDR3 DNA | CDR3 protein
NA | TRBJ2-7 | NA | TRBV7-9 | TGTGCCAGCAGCTTTCTTGGGACCTACGAGCAGTACTTC | CASSFLGTYEQYF
TRBD1 | TRBJ1-2 | NA | TRBV5-1 | TGCGCCAGCAGCTTCGGGGACAGGGACTATGGCTACACCTTC | CASSFGDRDYGYTF
TRBD1 | TRBJ1-2 | once | TRBV5-1 | TGCGCCAGCAGCTTGGAACCGACAGGGGCCGACTATGGCTACACCTTC | CASSLEPTGADYGYTF
NA | TRBJ2-3 | NA | TRBV7-2 | TGTGCCAGCAGCTTAGTTCGGGATACGCAGTATTTT | CASSLVRDTQYF
TRBD2 | TRBJ2-7 | once | TRBV19 | TGTGCCAGTAGTTCAACGACTAGCGGGACTGACGAGCAGTACTTC | CASSSTTSGTDEQYF
TRBD1 | TRBJ1-3 | NA | TRBV6-5 | TGTGCCAGCAGTTTCCGGGACAGGGGGGTAAACACCATATATTTT | CASSFRDRGVNTIYF
NA | TRBJ1-2 | NA | TRBV9 | TGTGCCAGCAGCGGCTCGGAGGGGGGCTCTTTCTATGGCTACACCTTC | CASSGSEGGSFYGYTF
TRBD2 | TRBJ2-2 | NA | TRBV19 | TGTGCCAGTAGTTTCACTAGCGGGACTTCCGGGGAGCTGTTTTTT | CASSFTSGTSGELFF
TRBD1 | TRBJ2-5 | NA | TRBV27 | TGTGCCAGCAGTTTACTTGGACAGGGAGAAGAGACCCAGTACTTC | CASSLLGQGEETQYF
TRBD1 | TRBJ1-4 | NA | TRBV7-9 | TGTGCCAGCAGCAACCGGGACAGCCTTAATGAAAAACTGTTTTTT | CASSNRDSLNEKLFF
NA | TRBJ2-5 | NA | TRBV4-2 | TGTGCCAGCAGCCCGGGTTTCATAGAGGGGGAAGAGACCCAGTACTTC | CASSPGFIEGEETQYF
TRBD1 | TRBJ2-6 | NA | TRBV11-3 | TGTGCCAGCAGCCCGGGACAGGGGAAAAGCTCCGGGGCCAACGTCCTGACTTTC | CASSPGQGKSSGANVLTF
NA | TRBJ1-5 | NA | TRBV19 | TGTGCCAGTAACCTAGACAGGAATAGCAATCAGCCCCAGCATTTT | CASNLDRNSNQPQHF
NA | TRBJ1-4 | NA | TRBV13 | TGTGCCAGCAGCCCGAGCGGCAGGGGAAAACTGTTTTTT | CASSPSGRGKLFF
NA | TRBJ1-1 | NA | TRBV7-2 | TGTGCCAGCCAACTAGGGCGATCGGCTTTCTTT | CASQLGRSAFF
NA | TRBJ2-2 | NA | TRBV5-6 | TGTGCCAGCAGCTTGACCCCGACGTACGGGGAGCTGTTTTTT | CASSLTPTYGELFF
TRBD1 | TRBJ2-6 | NA | TRBV9 | TGTGCCAGCAGCGTAGTAGAGACAGGGGCCTTATTGGCCAACGTCCTGACTTTC | CASSVVETGALLANVLTF
TRBD1 | TRBJ2-7 | NA | TRBV6-4 | TGTGCCAGCGGGATCAAGGACAGGACCTCCTACGAGCAGTACTTC | CASGIKDRTSYEQYF
NA | TRBJ2-3 | NA | TRBV15 | TGTGCCACCAGAACCGGGACTTCCGGCACAGATACGCAGTATTTT | CATRTGTSGTDTQYF
NA | TRBJ1-2 | NA | TRBV3-1/TRBV3-2 | TGTGCCAGCAGCCAAGAAGTTCCCGCTGGCTACACCTTC | CASSQEVPAGYTF
TRBD1 | TRBJ1-2 | NA | TRBV3-1/TRBV3-2 | TGTGCCAGCAGCGAGACAGGGGCCTATGGCTACACCTTC | CASSETGAYGYTF
NA | TRBJ1-2 | NA | TRBV7-8 | TGTGCCAGCAGCTTCTCCGGGCTTGGCTACACCTTC | CASSFSGLGYTF
NA | TRBJ2-7 | NA | TRBV15 | TGTGCCACCAGCAGAGAAACTGCCTACGAGCAGTACTTC | CATSRETAYEQYF
NA | TRBJ1-1 | NA | TRBV27 | TGTGCCAGCAGTTTGCCGGCGGGGGCTAACACTGAAGCTTTCTTT | CASSLPAGANTEAFF
NA | TRBJ1-1 | NA | TRBV3-1/TRBV3-2 | TGTGCCAGCAGCCACACCGGGAGGAACACTGAAGCTTTCTTT | CASSHTGRNTEAFF
NA | TRBJ1-4 | NA | TRBV24-1 | TGTGCCACCAGTGATCTCGGAAAACTGTTTTTT | CATSDLGKLFF
TRBD1 | TRBJ2-7 | once | TRBV19 | TGTGCCAGTAGTACCGGGACAGGGCTCTACGAGCAGTACTTC | CASSTGTGLYEQYF
NA | TRBJ1-5 | NA | TRBV19 | TGTGCCAGTAGCCCTGGCGCTCGACAGCCCCAGCATTTT | CASSPGARQPQHF
NA | TRBJ1-1 | NA | TRBV4-1 | TGCGCCAGCAGCCAAGATTGGGCGCATGGGGGGGAAGCTTTCTTT | CASSQDWAHGGEAFF
TRBD1 | TRBJ1-3 | NA | TRBV18 | TGTGCCAGCTCAGCAGACAGGGGAGCGGCCATATATTTT | CASSADRGAAIYF
TRBD2 | TRBJ2-7 | NA | TRBV18 | TGTGCCAGCTCACCACCGGGACTAGCCGAACGGTACGAGCAGTACTTC | CASSPPGLAERYEQYF
TRBD1 | TRBJ1-2 | few | TRBV19 | TGTGCCAGTAGTATCGGGACAGGGTTAGGTATAAGCTATGGCTACACCTTC | CASSIGTGLGISYGYTF
NA | TRBJ2-3 | NA | TRBV14 | TGTGCCAGCAGCCAACTGGACTATACGCAGTATTTT | CASSQLDYTQYF
TRBD1 | TRBJ2-7 | NA | TRBV12-3/TRBV12-4 | TGTGCCAGCAGTCCGGACAGGGTTTACGAGCAGTACTTC | CASSPDRVYEQYF
NA | TRBJ1-5 | NA | TRBV2 | TGTGCCAGCAGTGTACAGGGTAATCAGCCCCAGCATTTT | CASSVQGNQPQHF
NA | TRBJ1-3 | NA | TRBV2 | TGTGCCAGCAGCGACCCTAGTGGAACTGGAAACACCATATATTTT | CASSDPSGTGNTIYF
TRBD2 | TRBJ2-2 | NA | TRBV2 | TGTGCCAGTAGCGGGACTTCGAACACCGGGGAGCTGTTTTTT | CASSGTSNTGELFF
TRBD1 | TRBJ2-1 | NA | TRBV9 | TGTGCCAGCAGCGTAGGTCCGGGACAGGGGGCAGATGAGCAGTTCTTC | CASSVGPGQGADEQFF
TRBD1 | TRBJ1-4 | NA | TRBV5-4 | TGTGCCAGCAGCCGACAGGGCCCAAATGAAAAACTGTTTTTT | CASSRQGPNEKLFF
NA | TRBJ1-5 | NA | TRBV28 | TGTGCCAGCACCCCGGGTTCCCTTCTCGGAGGCAATCAGCCCCAGCATTTT | CASTPGSLLGGNQPQHF
TRBD1 | TRBJ1-2 | NA | TRBV28 | TGTGCCAGCAGTCAGGACAGGGGGTATGGCTATGGCTACACCTTC | CASSQDRGYGYGYTF
NA | TRBJ2-5 | once | TRBV20-1 | TGCAGTGCCTCTCAAGAGACCCAGTACTTC | CSASQETQYF
TRBD2 | TRBJ2-1 | once | TRBV11-2 | TGTGCCAGCAGCTTGGTGTTTAGCGGGAGAGCCACGACCGAGCAGTTCTTC | CASSLVFSGRATTEQFF
TRBD2 | TRBJ2-1 | NA | TRBV5-1 | TGCGCCAGCAGGCGACTAGCGGGAGGCAATGAGCAGTTCTTC | CASRRLAGGNEQFF
TRBD2 | TRBJ2-1 | NA | TRBV12-3/TRBV12-4 | TGTGCCAGCAGTTTAGCGCGGGGGATTGAGCAGTTCTTC | CASSLARGIEQFF
NA | TRBJ2-2 | NA | TRBV18 | TGTGCCAGCTCAGGCCGGGTGAACACCGGGGAGCTGTTTTTT | CASSGRVNTGELFF
NA | TRBJ1-1 | once | TRBV6-1 | TGTGCCAGCAGTGACCCCAGGGGACTGGATGAAGCTTTCTTT | CASSDPRGLDEAFF
TRBD1 | TRBJ1-4 | NA | TRBV5-8 | TGTGCCAGCAGCTTGGCCTCCGGGACAGGGGGCGAAAAACTGTTTTTT | CASSLASGTGGEKLFF
NA | TRBJ1-1 | NA | TRBV24-1 | TGTGCCACCATGGGGGCAGGGGTGAACACTGAAGCTTTCTTT | CATMGAGVNTEAFF
NA | TRBJ2-6 | NA | TRBV6-6 | TGTGCCAGCAGTTACGGGGGCTCTGGGGCCAACGTCCTGACTTTC | CASSYGGSGANVLTF
NA | TRBJ2-3 | NA | TRBV12-3/TRBV12-4 | TGTGCCAGCAGTTTATTCGTGTCAGATACGCAGTATTTT | CASSLFVSDTQYF
TRBD1 | TRBJ1-2 | NA | TRBV7-9 | TGTGCCAGCAGCGGGGGACAGGTCTTCGGCTACACCTTC | CASSGGQVFGYTF
NA | TRBJ2-1 | NA | TRBV7-3 | TGTGCCAGCAGCTTAACGTTCAAGGATACGGAGCAGTTCTTC | CASSLTFKDTEQFF